This T cell receptor beta chain was sequenced during a study of blood T cell repertoires in COVID-19. Background on the study: Whether acute or convalescent, the COVID-19 samples came from the United States, Italy and Spain.

The CDR3 covers 15 residues. With V trimmed by 5 bases and J by 5 bases, 8 bases remained unmatched. The germline V gene encodes CDR1 MDHEN and CDR2 SYDVKM. The data were produced by immunoSEQ multiplex PCR, yet TCRdb's version contains in-frame clones alone and is incomplete. The sample contains about 270,000 clones, more than 85% of which appear only once. The sample was PBMCs or T cells enriched from blood (not recorded which). V gene TRBV28 combines with J gene TRBJ1-1; 10 bases align to TRBD1. The sequence derives from a man aged 40-50 years who had been exposed to COVID-19. As DNA, the CDR3 is TGTGCCAGCAGTCCCCCGGACAGGGGGGTAACTGAAGCTTTCTTT. Translation gives CASSPPDRGVTEAFF. The whole variable domain, remainder taken from reference TRBV28 and TRBJ1-1, is DVKVTQSSRYLVKRTGEKVFLECVQDMDHENMFWYRQDPGLGLRLIYFSYDVKMKEKGDIPEGYSVSREKKERFSLILESASTNQTSMYLCASSPPDRGVTEAFFGQGTRLTVV.